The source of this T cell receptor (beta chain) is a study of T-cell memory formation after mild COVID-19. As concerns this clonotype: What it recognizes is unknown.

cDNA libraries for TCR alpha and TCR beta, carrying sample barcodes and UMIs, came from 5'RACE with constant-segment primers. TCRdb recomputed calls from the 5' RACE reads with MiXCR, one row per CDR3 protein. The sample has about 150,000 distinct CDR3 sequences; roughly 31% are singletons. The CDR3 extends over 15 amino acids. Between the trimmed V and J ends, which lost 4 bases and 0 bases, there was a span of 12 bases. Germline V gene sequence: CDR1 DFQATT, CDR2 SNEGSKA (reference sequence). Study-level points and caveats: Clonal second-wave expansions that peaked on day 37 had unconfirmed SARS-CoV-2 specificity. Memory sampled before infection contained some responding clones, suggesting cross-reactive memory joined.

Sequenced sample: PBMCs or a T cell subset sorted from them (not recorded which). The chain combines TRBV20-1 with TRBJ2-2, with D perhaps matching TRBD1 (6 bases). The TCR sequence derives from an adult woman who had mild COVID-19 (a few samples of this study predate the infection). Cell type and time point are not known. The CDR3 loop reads CSATDSISNTGELFF. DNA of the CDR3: TGCAGTGCTACGGACAGCATCTCGAACACCGGGGAGCTGTTTTTT.